This entry concerns a single T cell receptor (beta chain). The germline CDR1 and CDR2 sequences are SGHDT and YYEEEE. The CDR3 is made up of 14 amino acids. Trimming took 4 bases from V and 3 from J; bases not matched to a gene: 4. The data belong to a study of blood T cell repertoires in COVID-19. Study details: Some COVID-19 samples were acute and others convalescent; all came from the United States, Italy and Spain.

Sequenced by immunoSEQ multiplex PCR; TCRdb stores in-frame clones only, minus some. The sample lists about 34,000 clones; roughly 80% were seen once. The chain is built from TRBV5-6 and TRBJ2-7; the match to TRBD2 covers 10 bases. The specimen was peripheral blood. The receptor's source is a human donor in a cohort sampled during active COVID-19. The CDR3 nucleotides read TGTGCCAGCAGCGGGACTAGCGAGGGCTACGAGCAGTACTTC. Its protein is CASSGTSEGYEQYF.